What follows are 16 T cell receptor beta chains derived from one specimen sequenced in a study of technical replicates of blood from a few donors. The table came from immunoSEQ multiplex PCR; TCRdb's copy has only in-frame clones and leaves some out. The sample has some 66,000 clones; 88% are singletons. The sample consisted of PBMCs. The source is a human donor in good health. Some clones in this sample may be carry-over from other donors' samples.

This chain links TRBV19 with TRBJ1-5; 8 bases map to TRBD1. J was trimmed by 3 bases and V by 0 bases; bases with no gene match: 4. In germline, CDR1 is LNHDA, CDR2 SQIVND (reference sequence). The CDR3 length is 16 residues. Written as DNA, the CDR3 is TGTGCCAGTAGTATAGAGGCAGGGGGCCACAATCAGCCCCAGCATTTT. This encodes CASSIEAGGHNQPQHF.

The chain carries TRBV5-5 and TRBJ1-2; tentatively, D is TRBD1 (5 bases). CDR1 and CDR2 from the germline V gene are SGHKS and YYEKEE (reference sequence). V lost 0 bases and J lost 2, with 8 bases in between. The CDR3 extends over 14 amino acids. The CDR3 loop is CASSLDTGNYGYTF. As DNA, the CDR3 is TGTGCCAGCAGCTTGGATACAGGCAACTATGGCTACACCTTC.

This clone was seen more than once but under ten times. The chain recombines TRBV9 with TRBJ2-3; weak D call: TRBD2 (5 bases). Germline V lookup: CDR1 SGDLS, CDR2 YYNGEE. V gave up 4 bases and J gave up 2 bases, with 14 bases separating them. The CDR3 runs 15 residues. CDR3 residues: CASSPLPGNTDTQYF. The CDR3 nucleotides are TGTGCCAGCAGCCCCCTCCCGGGGAACACAGATACGCAGTATTTT. The variable domain in full, with the rest retrieved from reference TRBV9 and TRBJ2-3, is DSGVTQTPKHLITATGQRVTLRCSPRSGDLSVYWYQQSLDQGLQFLIQYYNGEERAKGNILERFSAQQFPDLHSELNLSSLELGDSALYFCASSPLPGNTDTQYFGPGTRLTVL.

V and J are TRBV4-3 and TRBJ1-1, with 8 nucleotides matching TRBD1. This CDR3 has 15 residues. Unmatched junction bases numbered 5, after V lost 3 bases and J lost 2 bases. Germline CDR1 LGHNA, CDR2 YSLEER. The CDR3 nucleotides read TGCGCCAGCAGCCAGCAGGGACAGGCCAACACTGAAGCTTTCTTT. Translated: CASSQQGQANTEAFF.

The V gene is TRBV4-3, the J gene TRBJ1-3; TRBD1 agrees at 7 bases. Trimming removed 6 bases from V and 2 bases from J; junction bases left unmatched: 4. The CDR3 has 14 amino acids. CDR1 and CDR2 from the germline V gene are LGHNA and YSLEER. The DNA for the CDR3 is TGCGCCAGCAGGGGACAGCTGGCTGGAAACACCATATATTTT. Its protein product is CASRGQLAGNTIYF.

J is TRBJ2-2 and V is TRBV4-1; 7 bases are shared with TRBD2. The CDR3 is 15 residues long. Per the germline V gene, CDR1 is MGHRA and CDR2 is YSYEKL. Trimming removed 1 base from V and 2 bases from J; junction bases left unmatched: 1. In nucleotides, the CDR3 is TGCGCCAGCAGCCAAGGGACTAGAAACACCGGGGAGCTGTTTTTT. Amino acids: CASSQGTRNTGELFF.

Here the CDR3 reads CASRTGLAGYNEQFF. In DNA, the CDR3 is TGTGCCAGCAGGACGGGACTAGCGGGGTACAATGAGCAGTTCTTC. The V gene is TRBV6-1, the J gene TRBJ2-1, with 13 bases fitting TRBD2. The CDR3 is 15 residues long. Germline-derived CDR1 and CDR2 are MNHNS and SASEGT. The ends lost 6 bases at V and 4 bases at J; junction bases unmatched: 3.

The V gene is TRBV2, the J gene TRBJ2-3; 10 positions agree with TRBD1. This CDR3 spans 15 amino acids. V lost 6 bases, J lost 3 bases, and 6 bases stayed unmatched. CDR1 is SNHLY and CDR2 is FYNNEI in the germline V gene. The CDR3 sequence is CASSPGTGVTDTQYF. DNA of the CDR3: TGTGCCAGCAGCCCCGGGACAGGGGTAACAGATACGCAGTATTTT.

The chain links TRBV4-3 to TRBJ1-4, with D possibly being TRBD1 (5 bases). Between the trimmed V and J ends, which lost 4 bases and 7 bases, there was a span of 19 bases. The V gene's germline CDR1 is LGHNA and CDR2 YSLEER. This CDR3 region has 16 residues. The CDR3 loop reads CASSLSPGLTGEKLFF. The CDR3 DNA reads TGCGCCAGCAGCCTCAGCCCGGGACTGACGGGTGAAAAACTGTTTTTT.

The chain is built from TRBV2 and TRBJ2-7; 8 bases are shared with TRBD1. Trimming at V came to 5 bases and at J to 3 bases, leaving 6 bases not matched to a gene. This CDR3 is built from 14 residues. From germline, CDR1 is SNHLY and CDR2 FYNNEI. The CDR3 sequence is CASSPRTGNYEQYF. The DNA for the CDR3 is TGTGCCAGCAGTCCCCGGACAGGGAACTACGAGCAGTACTTC. The full variable domain, its missing parts supplied by reference TRBV2 and TRBJ2-7, is EPEVTQTPSHQVTQMGQEVILRCVPISNHLYFYWYRQILGQKVEFLVSFYNNEISEKSEIFDDQFSVERPDGSNFTLKIRSTKLEDSAMYFCASSPRTGNYEQYFGPGTRLTVT.

The chain employs TRBV4-1 and TRBJ1-4; D possibly corresponds to TRBD1 (5 bases). Per the germline V gene, CDR1 is MGHRA and CDR2 is YSYEKL. Trimming took 3 bases from V and 6 from J, leaving 14 bases between them. There are 15 residues in the CDR3. The chain's CDR3 is CASSQDNGHYEKLFF. Here the CDR3 DNA reads TGCGCCAGCAGCCAGGACAACGGACATTATGAAAAACTGTTTTTT.

The table lists this clone with a count of one. This rearrangement joins TRBV6-1 to TRBJ2-7; D is possibly TRBD2 (6 bases). CDR1 MNHNS and CDR2 SASEGT come from the germline V gene. V lost 5 bases and J 2 bases, leaving 7 bases between the germline ends. The CDR3 covers 12 residues. In DNA form, the CDR3 reads TGTGCCAGCAGTAGACTAGCCTACGAGCAGTACTTC. The encoded protein is CASSRLAYEQYF.

CDR3 sequence reads: CASRQGHNYGYTF. CDR3 in DNA: TGTGCCAGCAGACAGGGCCATAACTATGGCTACACCTTC. The chain joins TRBV6-5 to TRBJ1-2, with D possibly being TRBD1 (6 bases). Trimming stripped 6 bases from V and 1 base from J, with 9 bases between. The CDR3 totals 13 residues. CDR1 and CDR2 from the germline V gene are MNHEY and SVGAGI.

V usage is TRBV19 and J usage is TRBJ1-5; no firm D call. V dropped 1 base and J dropped 4 bases, with 11 bases sitting between them. Germline assignment: CDR1 LNHDA and CDR2 SQIVND (reference sequence). The CDR3 extends over 15 amino acids. The CDR3 coding sequence is TGTGCCAGTAGTATAGTGGTGGAGAGGAATCAGCCCCAGCATTTT. Translation: CASSIVVERNQPQHF.

This chain links TRBV4-3 with TRBJ1-1; 7 bases match TRBD1. CDR1 LGHNA and CDR2 YSLEER come from the germline V gene. Trimming took 4 bases from V and 4 from J; bases not matched to a gene: 9. The CDR3 length is 15 residues. The CDR3 protein is CASSPITGVSTEAFF. The CDR3 DNA follows: TGCGCCAGCAGCCCCATCACAGGGGTTAGCACTGAAGCTTTCTTT.

V usage is TRBV10-3 and J usage is TRBJ1-5; 11 bases line up with TRBD1. Germline CDR1 reads ENHRY; CDR2 reads SYGVKD. The CDR3 consists of 14 residues. V lost 10 bases and J lost 2; bases outside the gene matches: 4. The CDR3: CATGQGAGNQPQHF. CDR3 nucleotide sequence: TGTGCCACCGGACAGGGGGCCGGCAATCAGCCCCAGCATTTT.